The next 10 T cell receptor beta chains were all read from a single sample in a study of control samples from healthy donors and cancer patients. Repertoires were generated with immunoSEQ multiplex PCR, while TCRdb's copy carries only in-frame clones and drops some. Of fewer than 120,000 clones in the sample, over 75% are singletons; the top ten hold roughly 3.7%. Sequencing was performed on PBMCs. The origin of the receptors is an older woman with lung cancer.

The chain links TRBV5-4 to TRBJ1-1; D remains unclear. Germline V CDR1 and CDR2: SGHNT, YYREEE (reference sequence). V lost 2 bases to trimming and J lost 0 bases, with 14 bases between them. The CDR3 has 16 residues. CDR3 region: CASSFLGSALNTEAFF. The CDR3 bases are TGTGCCAGCAGCTTTTTAGGGAGCGCTTTGAACACTGAAGCTTTCTTT.

This chain uses TRBV7-2 with TRBJ1-6, with 7 bases identical to TRBD1. The germline V gene encodes CDR1 SGHTA and CDR2 FQGNSA. V dropped 7 bases and J dropped 9; count of bases not matched to a gene: 9. The CDR3 is 14 residues long. Written as DNA, the CDR3 is TGTGCCAGCACGGGGGGGACAGTTCCTTCACCCCTCCACTTT. Translating gives CASTGGTVPSPLHF.

The gene calls are TRBV6-5 and TRBJ2-2; no clear D. Trimming pared 3 bases from V and 0 bases from J, leaving 8 bases between. The CDR3 runs 15 residues. Germline V CDR1 and CDR2: MNHEY, SVGAGI. CDR3 residues: CASSYRSANTGELFF. The CDR3, as DNA: TGTGCCAGCAGTTATCGGTCCGCGAACACCGGGGAGCTGTTTTTT.

The chain recombines TRBV18 with TRBJ1-5; 8 bases align to TRBD1. With 3 bases clipped from V and 7 bases from J, the junction kept 5 bases outside the gene matches. This CDR3 comprises 14 residues. Germline V gives CDR1 KGHSH, CDR2 LQKENI. The CDR3 DNA sequence: TGTGCCAGCTCACCGGACAGGGAGGGGCAGCCCCAGCATTTT. Residues: CASSPDREGQPQHF.

Notes on this clone: At one end, the junction sequence differs from germline, possibly due to a read error. CDR3 sequence (DNA): TGTGTCAGCAGTTCGGACAGATATCAGCCCCAGCATTTT. Protein product: CVSSSDRYQPQHF. V gene TRBV6-1 combines with J gene TRBJ1-5; D is possibly TRBD1 (6 bases). This CDR3 is 13 amino acids long. Germline CDR1 MNHNS, CDR2 SASEGT.

V and J are TRBV10-3 and TRBJ2-1; 8 positions match TRBD1. Looked up from germline, CDR1 is ENHRY and CDR2 is SYGVKD. The V and J ends lost 8 bases and 5 bases, in that order; junction bases with no gene match: 11. This CDR3 is 15 amino acids long. The chain's CDR3 is CAIRGTGLGDNEQFF. The CDR3 DNA is TGTGCCATCCGGGGGACAGGCCTCGGGGACAATGAGCAGTTCTTC.

V usage is TRBV18 and J usage is TRBJ2-5; D may correspond to TRBD1 or TRBD2 (5 bases each). CDR1 and CDR2 (germline): KGHSH, LQKENI. The CDR3 spans 14 residues. Trimming stripped 3 bases from V and 3 bases from J, with 11 bases between. DNA of the CDR3: TGTGCCAGCTCACCTGCCGGGACGGAAGAGACCCAGTACTTC. Translated, it gives CASSPAGTEETQYF.

The chain is built from TRBV18 and TRBJ2-3; tentatively, D is TRBD2 (6 bases). V dropped 2 bases and J dropped 9 bases, with 24 bases sitting between them. Germline CDR1 and CDR2: KGHSH and LQKENI. The CDR3 length is 17 residues. The CDR3 bases are TGTGCCAGCTCACCAACCCCCCCTCAAGCGGGTGACGGCACGCAGTATTTT. This translates into CASSPTPPQAGDGTQYF. The complete variable domain, with remaining parts taken from reference TRBV18 and TRBJ2-3, reads NAGVMQNPRHLVRRRGQEARLRCSPMKGHSHVYWYRQLPEEGLKFMVYLQKENIIDESGMPKERFSAEFPKEGPSILRIQQVVRGDSAAYFCASSPTPPQAGDGTQYFGPGTRLTVL.

CDR3 in amino acids: CASSGDRGNEAFF. The CDR3 coding sequence is TGTGCCAGCAGTGGGGACAGGGGTAATGAAGCTTTCTTT. V is TRBV2 and J is TRBJ1-1; 10 bases are shared with TRBD1. The germline V gene encodes CDR1 SNHLY and CDR2 FYNNEI. Germline trimming cut 4 bases from V and 7 bases from J; bases unmatched to any gene: 3. This CDR3 contains 13 residues.

The chain links TRBV4-2 to TRBJ2-1; TRBD1 agrees at 7 bases. The CDR3 consists of 15 residues. The germline V gene encodes CDR1 LGHNA and CDR2 YNFKEQ. With 4 bases clipped from V and 0 bases from J, the junction kept 3 bases outside the gene matches. CDR3 sequence (DNA): TGTGCCAGCAGCCTACAGGGGAGCTCCTACAATGAGCAGTTCTTC. Amino acid sequence: CASSLQGSSYNEQFF.